This T cell receptor (beta chain) came from a study of post-analysis software for immune sequencing data. For the study at large: The disease courses spanned relapsing-remitting, secondary progressive and progressive-relapsing forms of multiple sclerosis.

A word on this clonotype: The antigen is undetermined.

Unique molecular identifiers featured in each of the TCR beta cDNA libraries. TCRdb analysed the PCR reads with MiXCR anew, one entry per CDR3 protein. The repertoire holds 820,000 or so distinct CDR3 sequences, with about 50% as singletons. The study's findings and limits: Patients used four to six TRBV segments, including TRBV5-6, TRBV5-1 and TRBV20-1, more often than controls. Those with multiple sclerosis, the patient group, showed significantly lower normalized Chao1 diversity than controls.

With 8 bases clipped from V and 5 bases from J, the junction kept 10 bases outside the gene matches. CDR3 length equals 14 residues. V usage is TRBV12-3 or TRBV12-4 and J usage is TRBJ2-3, with 7 bases identical to TRBD2. This receptor was identified in a girl between 10 and 17 years old with multiple sclerosis. Sequencing input: blood. The CDR3 DNA is TGTGCCAGCCGGGCTAGAGGGAGGGGAGATACGCAGTATTTT. Translation gives CASRARGRGDTQYF.